Listed here are 8 T cell receptor beta chains from one sample, sequenced in a study of T cells after somatic rescue of genetic block. Repertoires were generated with immunoSEQ multiplex PCR, while TCRdb's copy carries only in-frame clones and drops some. The table records some 67,000 clones, roughly nine tenths of them present only once. Sequenced sample: peripheral blood mononuclear cells (PBMCs). Receptors originate from a man between 35 and 55 years old.

The V gene is TRBV2, the J gene TRBJ2-1, with D unresolved. Deletions cut 10 bases from V and 6 bases from J, with 16 bases between. The CDR3 is made up of 13 amino acids. Germline CDR1 SNHLY, CDR2 FYNNEI. CDR3: CATRLERSNEQFF. The CDR3 DNA sequence: TGTGCCACGCGGCTAGAGAGGAGCAATGAGCAGTTCTTC.

This rearrangement joins TRBV19 to TRBJ2-1; TRBD1 aligns across 8 bases. The CDR3 length is 16 residues. Germline V gene sequence: CDR1 LNHDA, CDR2 SQIVND (reference sequence). V lost 9 bases to trimming and J lost 4 bases; unmatched junction nucleotides: 14. The CDR3 loop is CASTTTGTGDYNEQFF. As DNA, the CDR3 is TGTGCCAGCACCACCACCGGGACAGGTGATTACAATGAGCAGTTCTTC.

J is TRBJ2-1 and V is TRBV11-3; 11 bases align to TRBD2. Germline trimming cut 3 bases from V and 3 bases from J; bases unmatched to any gene: 1. CDR1 and CDR2 (germline): SGHNT, YENEEA. The CDR3 runs to 15 residues. The CDR3 region is CASSFTSGGYNEQFF. DNA of the CDR3: TGTGCCAGCAGCTTTACTAGCGGGGGCTACAATGAGCAGTTCTTC. Variable domain in full (rest from reference TRBV11-3 and TRBJ2-1): EAGVVQSPRYKIIEKKQPVAFWCNPISGHNTLYWYLQNLGQGPELLIRYENEEAVDDSQLPKDRFSAERLKGVDSTLKIQPAELGDSAVYLCASSFTSGGYNEQFFGPGTRLTVL.

V gene TRBV2 combines with J gene TRBJ2-3, with 8 bases that match TRBD2. The CDR3 contains 15 residues. Germline V gene lookup returns CDR1 SNHLY and CDR2 FYNNEI. Trimming took 3 bases from V and 0 from J; bases not matched to a gene: 2. The CDR3 reads CASSEGGGSTDTQYF. The DNA for the CDR3 is TGTGCCAGCAGTGAGGGCGGGGGGAGCACAGATACGCAGTATTTT.

The V gene is TRBV13, the J gene TRBJ2-7, with 12 positions matching TRBD2. V lost 5 bases to trimming and J lost 4 bases; unmatched junction nucleotides: 6. Germline V CDR1 and CDR2: PRHDT, FYEKMQ (reference sequence). The CDR3 runs to 15 residues. CDR3 bases: TGTGCCAGCAGCCCGACTAGCGGGAGTCGTTACGAGCAGTACTTC. Translated: CASSPTSGSRYEQYF.

DNA of the CDR3: TGTGCCAGCAGCTTACGCCGTCCGCGGGGAGGAGAGACCCAGTACTTC. It translates to CASSLRRPRGGETQYF. The rearrangement uses TRBV7-2 and TRBJ2-5; D might be TRBD2 (6 bases). Germline lookup yields CDR1 SGHTA and CDR2 FQGNSA. CDR3 length equals 16 residues. V was cut by 2 bases and J by 4 bases, with 17 bases left in between.

The chain has TRBV2 and TRBJ1-2; a weak D match, TRBD1 (6 bases). This CDR3 is 13 amino acids long. The germline V gene has CDR1 SNHLY and CDR2 FYNNEI. V lost 6 bases, J lost 9 bases, and 17 bases lay in between. The CDR3, as DNA: TGTGCCAGCAGGGGGGCAGTTTTACTCCGCTACACCTTC. Translated, it gives CASRGAVLLRYTF.

V is TRBV5-1 and J is TRBJ1-5, with D hard to call. CDR3 size: 15 residues. CDR1 SGHRS and CDR2 YFSETQ come from the germline V gene. V lost 2 bases and J 1 base, leaving 10 bases between the germline ends. CDR3 protein: CASSFNAGSNQPQHF. The CDR3 bases are TGCGCCAGCAGCTTTAACGCCGGGAGCAATCAGCCCCAGCATTTT.